The subject of this entry is one T cell receptor beta chain. The antigen is undetermined. This specimen belongs to a study of chemoradiotherapy in HPV16-positive cancers. Notes on the study in general: Functional assays defining HPV-specific T cells used only two HPV16-positive patients. Candidate HPV-specific clones and E7-related TCR motifs grew in tumor during treatment.

Repeated repertoire sampling spanned the course of chemoradiotherapy. Profiled with immunoSEQ multiplex PCR; TCRdb holds only in-frame clones, not every one. This table has 2,500 to 3,000 clones, around nine tenths appearing once. Trimming removed 0 bases from V and 2 bases from J, with 9 bases in between. CDR1 is MNHEY and CDR2 is SMNVEV in the germline V gene (reference sequence). The CDR3 sequence is 15 residues long. The sequences come from tumor tissue, collected from a patient who underwent chemoradiotherapy. The TCR originated in a human donor with HPV-associated anogenital cancer. The chain joins TRBV27 to TRBJ2-3; unclear D gene. The DNA for the CDR3 is TGTGCCAGCAGTTTATCGATCTCCGACACAGATACGCAGTATTTT. This translates into CASSLSISDTDTQYF.